These 18 T cell receptor beta chains were sequenced from one sample in a study of vaccination and CD4 T cells after COVID-19. An Oncomine TCR Beta short-read assay was used to sequence the DNA from cultured CD4+ T cells. TCRdb independently ran MiXCR on the PCR reads; one entry per CDR3 protein. The sample lists about 30,000 distinct CDR3 sequences; about 60% were seen once. No antigen is known for these receptors. The treatment here: approximately nine-day PBMC culture with coronavirus spike peptide pools or control peptides (ViraFEST assay). The material was CD4+ T cells from blood, cultured in vitro, obtained after SARS-CoV-2 vaccination. These receptors were taken from a human donor who received a COVID-19 vaccine.

Worth noting for this clonotype: A read error may produce the germline difference seen at one junction end. The rearrangement uses TRBV11-3 and TRBJ1-2; 8 bases fit TRBD1. The germline gives CDR1 SGHNT, CDR2 YENEEA. The CDR3 is 11 residues long. The chain's CDR3 is CASSAARDRYF. For the CDR3, the DNA is TGTGCCAGCAGCGCAGCCCGGGACAGGTACTTC. Variable domain in full (rest from reference TRBV11-3 and TRBJ1-2): EAGVVQSPRYKIIEKKQPVAFWCNPISGHNTLYWYLQNLGQGPELLIRYENEEAVDDSQLPKDRFSAERLKGVDSTLKIQPAELGDSAVYLCASSAARDRYFGSGTRLTVV.

V usage is TRBV7-9 and J usage is TRBJ1-3; D is ambiguous. V was trimmed by 2 bases and J by 0 bases, leaving 14 bases between them. Germline loops: CDR1 SEHNR, CDR2 FQNEAQ (reference sequence). The CDR3 runs to 17 residues. CDR3 nucleotide sequence: TGTGCCAGCAGCTTAAATCTGGGCACCATCTCTGGAAACACCATATATTTT. This sequence encodes CASSLNLGTISGNTIYF.

The chain is built from TRBV12-3 or TRBV12-4 and TRBJ1-1, with D perhaps TRBD1 (6 bases). This CDR3 is 14 amino acids long. With 8 bases removed from V and 0 bases from J, the gap between germline ends came to 13 bases. The CDR3 loop reads CASGRTGLNTEAFF. The DNA of the CDR3 is TGTGCCAGCGGGCGAACAGGGTTGAACACTGAAGCTTTCTTT.

The chain is built from TRBV30 and TRBJ2-3; 9 bases agree with TRBD2. The CDR3 runs 18 residues. The germline CDR1 and CDR2 sequences are GTSNPN and SVGIG (reference sequence). Trimming took 0 bases from V and 8 from J; bases not matched to a gene: 18. The CDR3 DNA reads as TGTGCCTGGAGTGTCGCCCCTTGGGGCGGGGGGGGGTCCGGTACGCAGTATTTT. Its protein product is CAWSVAPWGGGGSGTQYF.

The chain couples TRBV19 to TRBJ1-5; a weak D match, TRBD1 (5 bases). This CDR3 has 15 amino acids. The V end lost 0 bases, the J end lost 6 bases, and 12 bases lay between the germline ends. Germline CDR1 and CDR2: LNHDA and SQIVND (reference sequence). The CDR3 here is CASSIDQTDGQPQHF. The CDR3 DNA follows: TGTGCCAGTAGTATAGATCAGACAGACGGTCAGCCCCAGCATTTT.

This clonotype was seen a few times. V and J are TRBV27 and TRBJ2-3; 9 bases map to TRBD2. The J segment lost 3 bases and the V segment lost 6 bases, leaving 10 bases of the junction unmatched. In germline, CDR1 is MNHEY, CDR2 SMNVEV (reference sequence). CDR3 size: 16 residues. The CDR3 sequence is CASSLTRTSATDTQYF. The CDR3 DNA is TGTGCCAGCAGCTTGACACGGACTAGCGCTACAGATACGCAGTATTTT.

The V gene is TRBV24-1, the J gene TRBJ1-5; 9 bases line up with TRBD1. Germline values: CDR1 KGHDR, CDR2 SFDVKD. The junction had 3 bases not matched to a gene; V was cut back by 5 bases and J by 5 bases. This CDR3 has 14 amino acids. This CDR3 is CATSGRQGDQPQHF. CDR3 DNA sequence: TGTGCCACCAGTGGGAGACAGGGGGATCAGCCCCAGCATTTT.

The chain is built from TRBV3-1 and TRBJ1-2; a possible D gene is TRBD1 (6 bases). The CDR3 sequence is 14 residues long. Germline assignment: CDR1 LGHDT and CDR2 YNNKEL (reference sequence). V lost 0 bases and J 8 bases, leaving 13 bases between the germline ends. CDR3 residues: CASSQDLQGQGYTF. Written as DNA, the CDR3 is TGTGCCAGCAGCCAAGATTTGCAGGGGCAAGGCTACACCTTC.

The table lists this clonotype with a few counts. V gene TRBV25-1 combines with J gene TRBJ2-7, with 8 bases lining up with TRBD1. Germline lookup yields CDR1 MGHDK and CDR2 SYGVNS. The CDR3 is 14 residues long. V gave up 6 bases and J gave up 3 bases; unmatched junction bases: 7. The CDR3 sequence: CASRNSGGGYEQYF. CDR3 DNA sequence: TGTGCCAGCAGAAACTCAGGGGGCGGCTACGAGCAGTACTTC.

The genes are TRBV6-4 and TRBJ2-1; 8 bases map to TRBD2. Germline CDR1 reads MRHNA; CDR2 reads SNTAGT. The V gene end was trimmed by 6 bases and the J gene end by 8 bases; junction bases not matched to a gene: 6. This CDR3 has 13 residues. CDR3 coding DNA: TGTGCCAGCAGGAGCGGGGGAATAGATGAGCAGTTCTTC. Residues: CASRSGGIDEQFF.

Comments on this clonotype: The junction shows a germline mismatch at one end, possibly a read error. V gene TRBV19 combines with J gene TRBJ1-1; D is undetermined. Per the germline V gene, CDR1 is LNHDA and CDR2 is SQIVND (reference sequence). The CDR3 has 15 amino acids. The CDR3 nucleotides read TGTGCCAGTACCTCCCCGTCGAGCATGAACACTGAGGCTTTCTTT. This gives the protein CASTSPSSMNTEAFF.

The chain links TRBV30 to TRBJ2-3; tentative D call: TRBD2 (6 bases). Trimming removed 0 bases at V and 0 bases at J, with 10 bases between. The CDR3 runs 15 residues. Germline CDR1 GTSNPN, CDR2 SVGIG (reference sequence). The CDR3, as DNA: TGTGCCTGGAGTGTCATCCGGGGGAGCACAGATACGCAGTATTTT. It specifies CAWSVIRGSTDTQYF.

The chain joins TRBV7-9 to TRBJ2-2, with 14 bases fitting TRBD2. The CDR3 covers 15 residues. J lost 6 bases, V lost 5 bases, and 2 bases had no gene match. Germline loops: CDR1 SEHNR, CDR2 FQNEAQ (reference sequence). In nucleotides, the CDR3 is TGTGCCAGCAGCCCGACTAGCGGGGGGGCCGGGGAGCTGTTTTTT. Its protein product is CASSPTSGGAGELFF.

V usage is TRBV19 and J usage is TRBJ1-2; no clear D gene. The germline V and J ends were trimmed by 6 bases and 6 bases, with 17 bases remaining between them. Germline CDR1 and CDR2: LNHDA and SQIVND (reference sequence). This CDR3 is 14 amino acids long. CDR3: CASSPGGGADGYTF. The CDR3 DNA reads TGTGCCAGTAGCCCCGGAGGAGGCGCCGATGGCTACACCTTC.

J is TRBJ2-3 and V is TRBV30; D is possibly TRBD1 (6 bases). V lost 4 bases to trimming and J lost 2 bases, with 16 bases between them. The V gene's germline CDR1 is GTSNPN and CDR2 SVGIG (reference sequence). The CDR3 runs to 15 residues. DNA for the CDR3: TGTGCCTGGAACTTCAGGGGAACGAACACAGATACGCAGTATTTT. This gives the protein CAWNFRGTNTDTQYF.

The CDR3 is CASSYRIQGTLGYTF. In DNA form, the CDR3 reads TGTGCCAGCAGTTACAGAATTCAAGGGACACTTGGCTACACCTTC. This rearrangement joins TRBV6-2 or TRBV6-3 to TRBJ1-2, with D perhaps TRBD1 (6 bases). This CDR3 has 15 residues. V lost 2 bases to trimming and J lost 7 bases, with 17 bases between them. CDR1 and CDR2 (germline): MNHEY, SVGEGT.

V and J are TRBV21-1 and TRBJ1-1; the D segment call TRBD1 is taken from the table without a DNA check. TRBV21-1 represents a pseudogene. This CDR3 comprises 20 residues. CDR3 DNA: TGTGCCAGCAGCAAATTAGGGGACACCACGGTCTTGGGGGTGAACACTGAAGCTTTCTTT. Translated, it gives CASSKLGDTTVLGVNTEAFF.

V gene TRBV19 combines with J gene TRBJ2-1, with D perhaps given as TRBD1 or TRBD2 (6 bases each). CDR1 and CDR2 (germline): LNHDA, SQIVND (reference sequence). V lost 3 bases and J lost 0, with 12 bases in between. This CDR3 region has 16 residues. CDR3 protein: CASSMGHGGSYNEQFF. The CDR3 bases are TGTGCCAGTAGTATGGGACACGGGGGCTCCTACAATGAGCAGTTCTTC.